The clone carrying this T cell receptor (beta chain) appeared many times. Its antigen is unknown. This record belongs to a study of response to subunit inactivated influenza vaccine. Overall study findings and caveats: New T cells are recruited in small numbers by each seasonal influenza vaccination, according to the authors' suggestion.

With 1 base clipped from V and 4 bases from J, the junction kept 5 bases outside the gene matches. This CDR3 contains 16 residues. The germline V gene has CDR1 SGHVS and CDR2 FNYEAQ. TCRdb itself ran the RT-PCR reads through MiXCR, one entry per CDR3 protein. The table lists roughly 760,000 distinct CDR3 sequences, less than 25% of them singletons. This chain uses TRBV7-6 with TRBJ2-1, with 9 positions matching TRBD2. This TCR was sampled from a man aged 50-60 years who received an inactivated influenza vaccine. Material: PBMCs from blood, obtained 5 days after vaccination. In nucleotides, the CDR3 is TGTGCCAGCAGCTTAGAGGTCCTAGCGGGATACAATGAGCAGTTCTTC. This gives the protein CASSLEVLAGYNEQFF. The full variable domain, in which reference TRBV7-6 and TRBJ2-1 provide the parts outside the CDR3, is GAGVSQSPRYKVTKRGQDVALRCDPISGHVSLYWYRQALGQGPEFLTYFNYEAQQDKSGLPNDRFSAERPEGSISTLTIQRTEQRDSAMYRCASSLEVLAGYNEQFFGPGTRLTVL.